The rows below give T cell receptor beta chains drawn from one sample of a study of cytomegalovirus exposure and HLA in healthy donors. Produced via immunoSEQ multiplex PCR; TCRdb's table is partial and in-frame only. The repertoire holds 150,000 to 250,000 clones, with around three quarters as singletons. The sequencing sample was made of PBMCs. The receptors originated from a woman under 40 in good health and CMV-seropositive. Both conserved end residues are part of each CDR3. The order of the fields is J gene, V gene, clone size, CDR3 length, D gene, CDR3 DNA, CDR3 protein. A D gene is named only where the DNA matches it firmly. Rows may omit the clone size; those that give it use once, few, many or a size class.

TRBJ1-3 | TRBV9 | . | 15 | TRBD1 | TGTGCCAGCAGCGTAGGTGCAGGGGGAGGAAACACCATATATTTT | CASSVGAGGGNTIYF
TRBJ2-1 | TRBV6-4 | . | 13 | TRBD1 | TGTGCCAGCAGCGGGACAGCCTACAATGAGCAGTTCTTC | CASSGTAYNEQFF
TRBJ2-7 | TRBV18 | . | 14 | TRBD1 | TGTGCCAGCTCACCAGACAGGGTGGCCTACGAGCAGTACTTC | CASSPDRVAYEQYF
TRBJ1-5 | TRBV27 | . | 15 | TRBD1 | TGTGCCAGCAGTTCACAGGGGGAAAGCAATCAGCCCCAGCATTTT | CASSSQGESNQPQHF
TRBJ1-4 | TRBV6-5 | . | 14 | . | TGTGCCAGCACCTACAGCTTCGGCCGGGAAAAACTGTTTTTT | CASTYSFGREKLFF
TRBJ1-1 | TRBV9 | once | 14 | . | TGTGCCAGCAGCGTAGAGGAGATTTACGCTGAAGCTTTCTTT | CASSVEEIYAEAFF
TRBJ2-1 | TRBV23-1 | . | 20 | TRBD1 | TGCGCCAGCAGCCCGAATAAGGCCGGATCGGGACAGGGGGGAGGCAATGAGCAGTTCTTC | CASSPNKAGSGQGGGNEQFF
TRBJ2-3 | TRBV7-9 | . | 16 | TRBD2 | TGTGCCAGCAGCCCGCGGGGTAGCGGGGACACAGATACGCAGTATTTT | CASSPRGSGDTDTQYF
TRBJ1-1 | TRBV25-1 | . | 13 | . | TGTGCCAGCAGTGCACGACAGAACACTGAAGCTTTCTTT | CASSARQNTEAFF
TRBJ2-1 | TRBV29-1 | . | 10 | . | TGCAGCGTTGACCGTAATGAGCAGTTCTTC | CSVDRNEQFF
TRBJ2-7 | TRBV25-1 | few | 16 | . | TGTGCCAGCAGTGTAAAGGGGGCGCGGGGCTCCTACGAGCAGTACTTC | CASSVKGARGSYEQYF
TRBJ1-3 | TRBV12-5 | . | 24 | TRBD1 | TGTGCTAGTGGTTTGGTATTTAAACCAGCCGGGACAGGGAAGGAGTCAGGCTCTGGAAACACCATATATTTT | CASGLVFKPAGTGKESGSGNTIYF
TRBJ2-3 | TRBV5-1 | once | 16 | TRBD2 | TGCGCCAGCAGCATCGGACTAGCGGGGGGCACAGATACGCAGTATTTT | CASSIGLAGGTDTQYF
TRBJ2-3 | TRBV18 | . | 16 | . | TGTGCCAGCTCACCAAGTGTGACTTTCATCCCAGATACGCAGTATTTT | CASSPSVTFIPDTQYF
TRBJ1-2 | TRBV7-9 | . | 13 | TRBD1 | TGTGCCAGCAGCCCGGACAGGGAATTAACCTACACCTTC | CASSPDRELTYTF
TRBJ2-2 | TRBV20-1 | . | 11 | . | TGCAGTGCTAGTAATGGGGGCCAGCTGTTTTTT | CSASNGGQLFF
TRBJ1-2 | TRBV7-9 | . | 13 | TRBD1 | TGTGCCAGCGCCGGGACAGGGGACTATGGCTACACCTTC | CASAGTGDYGYTF
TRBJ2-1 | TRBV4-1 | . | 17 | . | TGCGCCAGCAGCCAAGATCTTGGGAGCGGACCAGCCAATGAGCAGTTCTTC | CASSQDLGSGPANEQFF
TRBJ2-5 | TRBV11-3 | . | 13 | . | TGTGCCAGCAGCTCCCGGGGTCGAGAGACCCAGTACTTC | CASSSRGRETQYF
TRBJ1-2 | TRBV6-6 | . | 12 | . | TGTGCCAGCGCGTCAGGCAGCTATGGCTACACCTTC | CASASGSYGYTF
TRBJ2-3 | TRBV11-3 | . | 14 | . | TGTGCCAGCAGCTTAGGGGGCCGCTCAGATACGCAGTATTTT | CASSLGGRSDTQYF
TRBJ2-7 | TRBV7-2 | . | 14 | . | TGTGCCAGCAGCGTTAGCGAGAGCTCCTACGAGCAGTACTTC | CASSVSESSYEQYF
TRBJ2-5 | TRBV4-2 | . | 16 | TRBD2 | TGTGCCAGCAGCCAAGATGGAGCGGGGGGTATACAGACCCAGTACTTC | CASSQDGAGGIQTQYF
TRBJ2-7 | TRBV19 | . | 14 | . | TGTGCCAGTAGTGGGGGCAGGGGCCCTTCCGAGCAGTACTTC | CASSGGRGPSEQYF
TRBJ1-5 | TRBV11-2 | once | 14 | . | TGTGCCAGCAGCTTAGATCATAGCAATCAGCCCCAGCATTTT | CASSLDHSNQPQHF
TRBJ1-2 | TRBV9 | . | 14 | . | TGTGCCAGCAGCGTGGAGGTCGGGAACTATGGCTACACCTTC | CASSVEVGNYGYTF
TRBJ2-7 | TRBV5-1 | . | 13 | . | TGCGCCAGCAGCTTGGACAGGGCCCACGAGCAGTACTTC | CASSLDRAHEQYF
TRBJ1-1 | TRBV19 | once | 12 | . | TGTGCCAGTAGTATGAGGCGTACCGAAGCTTTCTTT | CASSMRRTEAFF
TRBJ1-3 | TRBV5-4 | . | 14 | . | TGTGCCAGCAGCCCTACAGGGTTTGGAAACACCATATATTTT | CASSPTGFGNTIYF
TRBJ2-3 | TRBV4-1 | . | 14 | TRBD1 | TGCGCCAGCAGTTCCGGGACAGGGGGTAATACGCAGTATTTT | CASSSGTGGNTQYF
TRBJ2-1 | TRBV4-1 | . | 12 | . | TGCGCCAGCAGCCAAATCCTCGGTGAGCAGTTCTTC | CASSQILGEQFF
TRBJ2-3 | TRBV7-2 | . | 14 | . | TGTGCCAGCAGCCGAAGACTTTCCACAGATACGCAGTATTTT | CASSRRLSTDTQYF
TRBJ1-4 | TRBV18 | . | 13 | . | TGTGCCAGCTCAGAACAGGGCTCCGAAAAACTGTTTTTT | CASSEQGSEKLFF
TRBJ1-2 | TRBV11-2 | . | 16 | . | TGTGCCAGCAGCTCGATTCGGAGGGGTATTAACTATGGCTACACCTTC | CASSSIRRGINYGYTF
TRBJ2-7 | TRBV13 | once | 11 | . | TGTGCCAGCAGCTCCGGCTACGAGCAGTACTTC | CASSSGYEQYF
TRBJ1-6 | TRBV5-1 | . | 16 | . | TGCGCCAGCAGCTTAAGGCCAGGAAGAGATAATTCACCCCTCCACTTT | CASSLRPGRDNSPLHF
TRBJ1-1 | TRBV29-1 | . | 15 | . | TGCAGCGTTGACGAGGAGACCTGGATGAACACTGAAGCTTTCTTT | CSVDEETWMNTEAFF
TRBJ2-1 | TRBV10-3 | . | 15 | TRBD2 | TGTGCCATCAGCCTCGGGACTAGCGGGATAGATGAGCAGTTCTTC | CAISLGTSGIDEQFF
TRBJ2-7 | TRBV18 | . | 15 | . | TGTGCCAGCTCACCAGGCCTGTCGGGGAATTACGAGCAGTACTTC | CASSPGLSGNYEQYF
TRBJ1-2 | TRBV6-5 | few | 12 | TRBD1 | TGTGCCAGCAGTGGACAGGGGAATGGCTACACCTTC | CASSGQGNGYTF
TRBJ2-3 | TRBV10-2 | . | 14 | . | TGCGCCAGCAGTAATCGATGGCCCACAGATACGCAGTATTTT | CASSNRWPTDTQYF
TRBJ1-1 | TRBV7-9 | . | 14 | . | TGTGCCAGCAGCTACGGGCAAGGGGGCACTGAAGCTTTCTTT | CASSYGQGGTEAFF
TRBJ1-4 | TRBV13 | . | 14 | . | TGTGCCAGCAGCCCATGGGGGAGGGATGAAAAACTGTTTTTT | CASSPWGRDEKLFF
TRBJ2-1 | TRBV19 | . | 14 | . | TGTGCCAGTAGTAGGGACTCTTCCTACAATGAGCAGTTCTTC | CASSRDSSYNEQFF
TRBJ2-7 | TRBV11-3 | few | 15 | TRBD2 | TGTGCCAGCAGCTTAGGACTAGCGGGACCCTACGAGCAGTACTTC | CASSLGLAGPYEQYF
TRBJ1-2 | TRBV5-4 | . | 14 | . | TGTGCCAGCAGCTCCGGGACTGACGATTGGGGCTACACCTTC | CASSSGTDDWGYTF